Here is one T cell receptor (beta chain) with its context. Its cognate antigen is unknown. The data are from a study of PD-1 blockade in classical Hodgkin lymphoma. The ends lost 0 bases at V and 5 bases at J; junction bases unmatched: 1. Per the germline V gene, CDR1 is ENHRY and CDR2 is SYGVKD. CDR3 length equals 14 residues. Time point given: cycle 4 day 1 (C4D1), after less than seven weeks of nivolumab. After autologous stem cell transplantation all patients relapsed, and prior brentuximab vedotin exposure differed between cohorts. Sequencing used immunoSEQ multiplex PCR; TCRdb keeps in-frame clones, though not all of them. In the table there are 7,300 or so clones, roughly 85% of which are singletons. Findings and limits, study-wide: At baseline, newly diagnosed patients reportedly showed less TCR diversity than healthy donors. Patients starting nivolumab less than 1 year after ASCT had lower diversity and were excluded from later analyses.

This clonotype was sampled from a human donor with classical Hodgkin lymphoma. The sample consisted of peripheral blood mononuclear cells (PBMCs), taken before the fourth cycle of nivolumab. This sequence joins TRBV10-3 and TRBJ1-1; 9 bases are a match to TRBD1. The CDR3 DNA follows: TGTGCCATCAGTGAGTCGGGACAGGGTACTGAAGCTTTCTTT. Translated, it gives CAISESGQGTEAFF.